Listed below are T cell receptor beta chains from one sample, sequenced in a study of glioma-infiltrating T cells. TCRdb re-called the multiplex PCR reads through MiXCR, storing one row per CDR3 protein. The sample yields 300,000 to 400,000 distinct CDR3 sequences, about two fifths seen once. Sequencing used glioma tissue, nonneoplastic brain tissue, or PBMCs (not recorded which). The receptor set was obtained from a human donor with low-grade glioma or glioblastoma, undergoing nonglioma brain surgery, or in good health (not recorded which). Each CDR3 is given with its conserved first and last residue. The D gene is left open where the match is weak.

cdr3_aa	v_call	d_call
CASSQDVGAGSQETQYF	TRBV4-2	.
CSARPIQDYPNQPRHF	TRBV20-1	.
CASRNRDRFSFFEQCF	TRBV6-5	TRBD1
CASSADSNSPLHF	TRBV2	.
CSAGRGGLRSFEQFF	TRBV20-1	.
CASSTLAWSQEQYF	TRBV28	TRBD2
CAIRGDWNTEAFF	TRBV10-3	.
CSAPFRGTSPYEQYF	TRBV20-1	.
CASSYSTITGKNIQYF	TRBV6-5	.
CASRDITDTQYF	TRBV27	.
CASSLGQGREQYF	TRBV3-1	TRBD1
CATSRDRWAGNQPQHF	TRBV15	.
CASSVASGRWNEQFF	TRBV6-1	TRBD2
CASSQARDFYNEQFF	TRBV4-3	.
CSASLVYEQYF	TRBV20-1	.
CSARIVRTQHF	TRBV20-1	.
CSARTSGDYEQYF	TRBV20-1	TRBD2